Described below is a single T cell receptor (beta chain) sequence and its context. In the PCR, 60 Vbeta and 13 Jbeta primers were used. Sequencing was performed with immunoSEQ multiplex PCR; in TCRdb, only in-frame clones are kept and a portion is missing. The profile shows approximately 160,000 clones, over 75% of them singletons. The data derive from a study of cytomegalovirus exposure and HLA in healthy donors. CDR1 and CDR2 from the germline V gene are SSHAT and FNYEAQ (reference sequence). V was trimmed by 5 bases and J by 5 bases, leaving 12 bases between them. This CDR3 spans 13 amino acids. This rearrangement joins TRBV7-7 to TRBJ1-1; D might be TRBD1 (5 bases). This sequence was found in a human donor in good health. Sequencing input: PBMCs. CDR3 sequence: CASSRVKGTEAFF. As DNA, the CDR3 is TGTGCCAGCAGCCGAGTAAAGGGGACTGAAGCTTTCTTT.